What follows describes a single T cell receptor beta chain. This sample was included in a study of blood T cell repertoires in COVID-19. Study as a whole: Samples of COVID-19 (acute and convalescent) were obtained from the United States, Italy and Spain. The cDNA or gDNA used as material had been derived from T cells, B-cell-depleted T cells, or PBMCs.

Original methodology: Scientists estimated how many nucleated cells there were by amplifying reference gene primers. Data came from immunoSEQ multiplex PCR; TCRdb stores just in-frame clones and leaves some out. V, J and clone size are taken as reported in that table, and D and trimming were inferred from the DNA itself. The sample shows 150,000 or so clones, approximately 81% of them seen only once. The sample taken for sequencing was peripheral blood. The sequence was obtained from a human donor in a cohort sampled during active COVID-19.

The CDR3 region is CASSLDGRGGYEQYF. In DNA form, the CDR3 reads TGTGCCAGCAGCTTAGACGGGCGGGGGGGTTACGAGCAGTACTTC. The chain couples TRBV7-2 to TRBJ2-7, with 9 bases aligning to TRBD2. This CDR3 is 15 amino acids long. Germline loops: CDR1 SGHTA, CDR2 FQGNSA. V shed 1 base, J shed 4 bases, and the junction held 5 bases outside the gene matches.